These T cell receptor beta chains were read from a single sample in a study of CD8+ T cells in alopecia areata. The repertoire was sequenced with immunoSEQ multiplex PCR; TCRdb's copy has only in-frame clones and lacks some. The data hold 150,000 to 200,000 clones, with roughly 64% observed a single time. This specimen consisted of CD8+ T cells sorted from blood, obtained at week 24, from a patient treated with tofacitinib. These receptors came from a human donor with alopecia areata. Both conserved end residues are part of each CDR3. The order of the fields is CDR3 length, V gene, J gene, D gene, clone size, CDR3 protein, CDR3 DNA. The D gene is left open where the match is weak. Clone size appears in some rows only: once, few, many, or a class for an expanded clone.

len: 14
v_gene: TRBV6-5
j_gene: TRBJ2-2
d_gene: TRBD1
abundance: .
CDR3aa: CASSGTGAPGELFF
CDR3nt: TGTGCCAGCAGCGGGACAGGGGCTCCCGGGGAGCTGTTTTTT

len: 12
v_gene: TRBV25-1
j_gene: TRBJ1-2
d_gene: .
abundance: .
CDR3aa: CASSVPEDGYTF
CDR3nt: TGTGCCAGCAGTGTTCCGGAGGATGGCTACACCTTC

len: 15
v_gene: TRBV4-2
j_gene: TRBJ1-2
d_gene: .
abundance: few
CDR3aa: CASSQGSGGTRGYTF
CDR3nt: TGTGCCAGCAGCCAAGGGTCGGGCGGAACTAGAGGCTACACCTTC

len: 16
v_gene: TRBV9
j_gene: TRBJ2-5
d_gene: TRBD2
abundance: .
CDR3aa: CASTLGSGGYQETQYF
CDR3nt: TGTGCCAGCACCTTGGGGAGCGGGGGGTACCAAGAGACCCAGTACTTC

len: 15
v_gene: TRBV6-5
j_gene: TRBJ2-7
d_gene: TRBD1
abundance: once
CDR3aa: CASSYRDRGPLEQYF
CDR3nt: TGTGCCAGCAGTTACCGGGACAGGGGGCCCCTCGAGCAGTACTTC

len: 12
v_gene: TRBV25-1
j_gene: TRBJ1-6
d_gene: TRBD1
abundance: .
CDR3aa: CASRTGASPLHF
CDR3nt: TGTGCCAGCAGGACAGGGGCTTCACCCCTCCACTTT

len: 15
v_gene: TRBV2
j_gene: TRBJ1-1
d_gene: .
abundance: .
CDR3aa: CASSVIGQLNTEAFF
CDR3nt: TGTGCCAGCAGTGTAATCGGACAGCTGAACACTGAAGCTTTCTTT

len: 14
v_gene: TRBV14
j_gene: TRBJ1-1
d_gene: .
abundance: .
CDR3aa: CASSQAPLFTEAFF
CDR3nt: TGTGCCAGCAGCCAAGCCCCTCTCTTCACTGAAGCTTTCTTT

len: 11
v_gene: TRBV2
j_gene: TRBJ2-5
d_gene: .
abundance: .
CDR3aa: CASAVGETQYF
CDR3nt: TGTGCCAGCGCAGTTGGGGAGACCCAGTACTTC

len: 17
v_gene: TRBV4-1
j_gene: TRBJ2-3
d_gene: TRBD2
abundance: .
CDR3aa: CASSPRARTSGIDTQYF
CDR3nt: TGCGCCAGCAGCCCAAGGGCCAGGACTAGCGGCATCGATACGCAGTATTTT

len: 18
v_gene: TRBV29-1
j_gene: TRBJ1-2
d_gene: TRBD1
abundance: .
CDR3aa: CSVESLGQGSAPFYGYTF
CDR3nt: TGCAGCGTTGAATCGCTAGGACAGGGTAGTGCCCCATTTTATGGCTACACCTTC

len: 16
v_gene: TRBV30
j_gene: TRBJ1-6
d_gene: .
abundance: .
CDR3aa: CAWSNLGLPVGSPLHF
CDR3nt: TGTGCCTGGAGCAACCTGGGCTTACCCGTGGGCTCACCCCTCCACTTT

len: 14
v_gene: TRBV7-9
j_gene: TRBJ2-1
d_gene: .
abundance: few
CDR3aa: CASSLAGTYNEQFF
CDR3nt: TGTGCCAGCAGCTTAGCAGGCACCTACAATGAGCAGTTCTTC

len: 13
v_gene: TRBV7-3
j_gene: TRBJ1-1
d_gene: .
abundance: .
CDR3aa: CASSLNTGTEAFF
CDR3nt: TGTGCCAGCAGCTTGAACACAGGCACTGAAGCTTTCTTT

len: 15
v_gene: TRBV5-4
j_gene: TRBJ1-4
d_gene: .
abundance: .
CDR3aa: CASSLGVRLGEKLFF
CDR3nt: TGTGCCAGCAGCTTGGGAGTTCGTTTAGGTGAAAAACTGTTTTTT

len: 14
v_gene: TRBV11-3
j_gene: TRBJ2-2
d_gene: TRBD1
abundance: .
CDR3aa: CASSSTGGNGELFF
CDR3nt: TGTGCCAGCAGCTCGACAGGGGGCAACGGGGAGCTGTTTTTT

len: 12
v_gene: TRBV29-1
j_gene: TRBJ1-1
d_gene: .
abundance: .
CDR3aa: CSAGRENTEAFF
CDR3nt: TGCAGCGCTGGACGGGAGAACACTGAAGCTTTCTTT

len: 12
v_gene: TRBV5-1
j_gene: TRBJ1-1
d_gene: .
abundance: .
CDR3aa: CASSYGGTEAFF
CDR3nt: TGCGCCAGCAGTTACGGGGGCACTGAAGCTTTCTTT

len: 12
v_gene: TRBV5-1
j_gene: TRBJ1-1
d_gene: .
abundance: few
CDR3aa: CASSQGNTEAFF
CDR3nt: TGCGCCAGCAGCCAAGGGAACACTGAAGCTTTCTTT

len: 17
v_gene: TRBV7-6
j_gene: TRBJ2-1
d_gene: TRBD2
abundance: .
CDR3aa: CASSGGLAGGPYNEQFF
CDR3nt: TGTGCCAGCAGCGGAGGACTAGCGGGGGGGCCCTACAATGAGCAGTTCTTC

len: 13
v_gene: TRBV5-6
j_gene: TRBJ2-7
d_gene: .
abundance: .
CDR3aa: CASSPGIGIEQYF
CDR3nt: TGTGCCAGCAGCCCGGGGATAGGGATCGAGCAGTACTTC

len: 11
v_gene: TRBV27
j_gene: TRBJ2-3
d_gene: .
abundance: .
CDR3aa: CASSPGDTQYF
CDR3nt: TGTGCCAGCAGTCCCGGGGATACGCAGTATTTT

len: 15
v_gene: TRBV6-5
j_gene: TRBJ1-5
d_gene: .
abundance: .
CDR3aa: CASRLHQGRTQPQHF
CDR3nt: TGTGCCAGCAGATTACACCAGGGGCGGACTCAGCCCCAGCATTTT

len: 17
v_gene: TRBV28
j_gene: TRBJ2-5
d_gene: .
abundance: .
CDR3aa: CASSLYLREVGEETQYF
CDR3nt: TGTGCCAGCAGTTTATACCTTCGAGAAGTGGGGGAAGAGACCCAGTACTTC

len: 12
v_gene: TRBV29-1
j_gene: TRBJ1-2
d_gene: .
abundance: .
CDR3aa: CSVLGGNYGYTF
CDR3nt: TGCAGCGTGTTAGGCGGAAACTATGGCTACACCTTC

len: 10
v_gene: TRBV30
j_gene: TRBJ1-2
d_gene: .
abundance: .
CDR3aa: CAWSQVGYTF
CDR3nt: TGTGCCTGGAGTCAAGTCGGCTACACCTTC

len: 14
v_gene: TRBV5-6
j_gene: TRBJ1-1
d_gene: .
abundance: few
CDR3aa: CASSLGQANTEAFF
CDR3nt: TGTGCCAGCAGCTTGGGGCAGGCTAACACTGAAGCTTTCTTT

len: 14
v_gene: TRBV29-1
j_gene: TRBJ2-3
d_gene: .
abundance: few
CDR3aa: CSVPGLTGADTQYF
CDR3nt: TGCAGCGTGCCCGGACTGACGGGGGCAGATACGCAGTATTTT

len: 14
v_gene: TRBV25-1
j_gene: TRBJ1-6
d_gene: TRBD1
abundance: few
CDR3aa: CASNGQGHWSPLHF
CDR3nt: TGTGCCAGCAACGGACAGGGGCATTGGTCACCCCTCCACTTT

len: 13
v_gene: TRBV7-8
j_gene: TRBJ2-2
d_gene: .
abundance: .
CDR3aa: CASSFSETGELFF
CDR3nt: TGTGCCAGCAGCTTCTCTGAAACCGGGGAGCTGTTTTTT

len: 20
v_gene: TRBV4-1
j_gene: TRBJ1-4
d_gene: TRBD1
abundance: .
CDR3aa: CASSQETGTGEFATNEKLFF
CDR3nt: TGCGCCAGCAGCCAAGAAACGGGGACAGGGGAGTTTGCAACTAATGAAAAACTGTTTTTT

len: 15
v_gene: TRBV9
j_gene: TRBJ1-2
d_gene: TRBD1
abundance: .
CDR3aa: CASSVVEGGAYGYTF
CDR3nt: TGTGCCAGCAGCGTAGTTGAAGGGGGCGCTTATGGCTACACCTTC

len: 14
v_gene: TRBV30
j_gene: TRBJ1-2
d_gene: .
abundance: .
CDR3aa: CAWSVSHIHYGYTF
CDR3nt: TGTGCCTGGAGTGTATCTCACATTCACTATGGCTACACCTTC

len: 12
v_gene: TRBV7-9
j_gene: TRBJ2-7
d_gene: .
abundance: few
CDR3aa: CASSLVGYEQYF
CDR3nt: TGTGCCAGCAGCTTAGTGGGTTACGAGCAGTACTTC

len: 15
v_gene: TRBV19
j_gene: TRBJ1-1
d_gene: .
abundance: .
CDR3aa: CASRGRAAGITEAFF
CDR3nt: TGTGCCAGCCGGGGGCGGGCAGCGGGAATCACTGAAGCTTTCTTT

len: 16
v_gene: TRBV27
j_gene: TRBJ2-1
d_gene: .
abundance: few
CDR3aa: CASSFLRATPHNEQFF
CDR3nt: TGTGCCAGCAGTTTTCTCAGGGCGACCCCTCACAATGAGCAGTTCTTC

len: 13
v_gene: TRBV30
j_gene: TRBJ1-5
d_gene: .
abundance: .
CDR3aa: CAWSVGRGGPQHF
CDR3nt: TGTGCCTGGAGTGTGGGCAGGGGAGGGCCCCAGCATTTT

len: 12
v_gene: TRBV6-5
j_gene: TRBJ2-7
d_gene: .
abundance: .
CDR3aa: CASRGPDYEQYF
CDR3nt: TGTGCCAGCAGGGGGCCCGACTACGAGCAGTACTTC

len: 14
v_gene: TRBV29-1
j_gene: TRBJ1-2
d_gene: .
abundance: .
CDR3aa: CSVTPNGGGRGYTF
CDR3nt: TGCAGCGTCACTCCCAATGGGGGGGGACGTGGCTACACCTTC

len: 17
v_gene: TRBV7-2
j_gene: TRBJ2-1
d_gene: TRBD2
abundance: .
CDR3aa: CASSLGGTRRFGNEQFF
CDR3nt: TGTGCCAGCAGCTTAGGAGGGACTAGACGTTTTGGCAATGAGCAGTTCTTC